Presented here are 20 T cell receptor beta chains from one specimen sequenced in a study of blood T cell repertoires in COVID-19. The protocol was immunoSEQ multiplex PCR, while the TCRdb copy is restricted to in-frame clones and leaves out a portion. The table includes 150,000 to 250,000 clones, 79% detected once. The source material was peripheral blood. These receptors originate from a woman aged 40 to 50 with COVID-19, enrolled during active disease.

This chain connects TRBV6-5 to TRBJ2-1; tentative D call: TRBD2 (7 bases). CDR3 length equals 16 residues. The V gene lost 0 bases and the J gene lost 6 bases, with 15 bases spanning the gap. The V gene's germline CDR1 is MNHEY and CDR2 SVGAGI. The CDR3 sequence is CASSYSGGQVGNEQFF. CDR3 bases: TGTGCCAGCAGTTACTCGGGGGGGCAGGTAGGCAATGAGCAGTTCTTC.

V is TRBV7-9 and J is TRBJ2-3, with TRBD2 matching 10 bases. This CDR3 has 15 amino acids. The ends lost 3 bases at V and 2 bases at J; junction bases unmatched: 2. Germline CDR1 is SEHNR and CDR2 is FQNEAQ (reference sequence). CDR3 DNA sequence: TGTGCCAGCAGCTTTAGCGGGGGGCACACAGATACGCAGTATTTT. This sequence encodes CASSFSGGHTDTQYF. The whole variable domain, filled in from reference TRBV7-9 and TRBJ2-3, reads DTGVSQNPRHKITKRGQNVTFRCDPISEHNRLYWYRQTLGQGPEFLTYFQNEAQLEKSRLLSDRFSAERPKGSFSTLEIQRTEQGDSAMYLCASSFSGGHTDTQYFGPGTRLTVL.

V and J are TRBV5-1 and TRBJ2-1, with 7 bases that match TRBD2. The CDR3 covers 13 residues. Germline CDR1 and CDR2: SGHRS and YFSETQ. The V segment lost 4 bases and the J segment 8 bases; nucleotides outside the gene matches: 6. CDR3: CASSRLAEDEQFF. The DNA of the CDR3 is TGCGCCAGCAGCCGACTAGCCGAGGATGAGCAGTTCTTC.

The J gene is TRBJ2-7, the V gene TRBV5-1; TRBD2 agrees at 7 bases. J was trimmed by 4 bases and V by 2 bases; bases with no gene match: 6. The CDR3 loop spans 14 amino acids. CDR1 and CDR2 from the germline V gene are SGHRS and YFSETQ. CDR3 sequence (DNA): TGCGCCAGCAGCTTTGGTGGGGGGGAGTACGAGCAGTACTTC. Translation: CASSFGGGEYEQYF.

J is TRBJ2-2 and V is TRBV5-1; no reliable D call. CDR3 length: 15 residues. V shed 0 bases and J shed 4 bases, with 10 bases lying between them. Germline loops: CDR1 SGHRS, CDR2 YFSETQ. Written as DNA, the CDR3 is TGCGCCAGCAGCTTGGGTTACAGCTCCACCGGGGAGCTGTTTTTT. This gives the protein CASSLGYSSTGELFF.

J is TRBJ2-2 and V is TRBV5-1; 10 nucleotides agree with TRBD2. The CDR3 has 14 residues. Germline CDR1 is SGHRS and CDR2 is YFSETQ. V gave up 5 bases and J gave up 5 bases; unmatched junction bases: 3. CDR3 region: CASRPAGGTGELFF. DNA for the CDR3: TGCGCCAGCAGACCAGCGGGAGGGACCGGGGAGCTGTTTTTT.

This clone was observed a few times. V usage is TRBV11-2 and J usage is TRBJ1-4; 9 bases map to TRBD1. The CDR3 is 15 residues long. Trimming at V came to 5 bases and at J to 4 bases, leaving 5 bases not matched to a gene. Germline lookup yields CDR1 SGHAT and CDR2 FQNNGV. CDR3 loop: CASSVQGAINEKLFF. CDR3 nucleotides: TGTGCCAGCAGCGTACAGGGGGCGATTAATGAAAAACTGTTTTTT.

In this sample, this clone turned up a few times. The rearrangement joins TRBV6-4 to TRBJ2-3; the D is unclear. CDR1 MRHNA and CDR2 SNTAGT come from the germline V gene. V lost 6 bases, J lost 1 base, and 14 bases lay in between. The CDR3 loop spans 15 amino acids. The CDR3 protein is CASSILHGGTDTQYF. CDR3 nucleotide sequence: TGTGCCAGCAGCATACTACATGGTGGCACAGATACGCAGTATTTT.

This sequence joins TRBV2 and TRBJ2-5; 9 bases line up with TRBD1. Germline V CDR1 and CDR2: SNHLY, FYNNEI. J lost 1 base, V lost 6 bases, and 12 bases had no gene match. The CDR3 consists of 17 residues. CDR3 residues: CASSLLGPGQGQETQYF. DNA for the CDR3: TGTGCCAGCAGCTTATTAGGGCCGGGACAGGGCCAAGAGACCCAGTACTTC.

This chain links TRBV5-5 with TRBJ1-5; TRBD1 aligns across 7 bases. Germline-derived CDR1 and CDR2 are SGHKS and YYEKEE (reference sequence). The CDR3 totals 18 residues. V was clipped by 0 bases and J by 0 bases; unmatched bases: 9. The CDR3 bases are TGTGCCAGCAGCTTGGAAGGCGTGACAGGGAATAGCAATCAGCCCCAGCATTTT. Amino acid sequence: CASSLEGVTGNSNQPQHF.

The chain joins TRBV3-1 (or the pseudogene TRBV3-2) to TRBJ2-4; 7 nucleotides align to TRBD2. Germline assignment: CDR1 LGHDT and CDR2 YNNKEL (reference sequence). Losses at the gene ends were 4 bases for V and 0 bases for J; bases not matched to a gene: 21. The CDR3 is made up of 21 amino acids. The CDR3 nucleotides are TGTGCCAGCAGCCGCCGGAGGGTAGCTAGCGGAGTACAACTAGCCAAAAACATTCAGTACTTC. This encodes CASSRRRVASGVQLAKNIQYF.

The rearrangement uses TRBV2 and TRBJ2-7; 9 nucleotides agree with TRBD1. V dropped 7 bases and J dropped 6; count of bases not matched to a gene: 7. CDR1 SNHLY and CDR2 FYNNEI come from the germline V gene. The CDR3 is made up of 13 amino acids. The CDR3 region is CASIQGALGEQYF. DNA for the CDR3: TGTGCCAGCATACAGGGGGCACTGGGCGAGCAGTACTTC.

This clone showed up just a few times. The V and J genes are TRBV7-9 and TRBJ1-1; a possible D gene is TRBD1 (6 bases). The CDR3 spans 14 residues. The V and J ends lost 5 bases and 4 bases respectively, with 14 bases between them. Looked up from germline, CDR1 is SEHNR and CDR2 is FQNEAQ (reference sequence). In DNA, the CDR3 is TGTGCCAGCAGCCTTTACAGGGAAGGCACTGAAGCTTTCTTT. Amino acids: CASSLYREGTEAFF.

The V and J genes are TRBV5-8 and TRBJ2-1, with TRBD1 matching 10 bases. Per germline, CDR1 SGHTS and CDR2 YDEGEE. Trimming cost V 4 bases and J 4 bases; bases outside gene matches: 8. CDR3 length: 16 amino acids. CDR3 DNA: TGTGCCAGCAGCCCGGACAGGGGGTGGATGTACAATGAGCAGTTCTTC. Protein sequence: CASSPDRGWMYNEQFF. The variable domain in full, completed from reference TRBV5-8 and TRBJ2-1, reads EAGVTQSPTHLIKTRGQQATLRCSPISGHTSVYWYQQALGLGLQFLLWYDEGEERNRGNFPPRFSGRQFPNYSSELNVNALELEDSALYLCASSPDRGWMYNEQFFGPGTRLTVL.

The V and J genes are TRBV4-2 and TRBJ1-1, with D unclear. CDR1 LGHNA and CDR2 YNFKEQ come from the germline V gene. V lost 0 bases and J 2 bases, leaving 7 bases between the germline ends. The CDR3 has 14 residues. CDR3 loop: CASSQEILNTEAFF. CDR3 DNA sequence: TGTGCCAGCAGCCAAGAAATCTTAAACACTGAAGCTTTCTTT.

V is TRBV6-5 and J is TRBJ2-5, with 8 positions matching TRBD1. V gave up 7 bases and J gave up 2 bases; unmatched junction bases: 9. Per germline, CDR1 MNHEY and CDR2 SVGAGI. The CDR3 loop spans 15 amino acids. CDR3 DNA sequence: TGTGCCAGCATCGCCGGGACAGGCCTACAAGAGACCCAGTACTTC. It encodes CASIAGTGLQETQYF.

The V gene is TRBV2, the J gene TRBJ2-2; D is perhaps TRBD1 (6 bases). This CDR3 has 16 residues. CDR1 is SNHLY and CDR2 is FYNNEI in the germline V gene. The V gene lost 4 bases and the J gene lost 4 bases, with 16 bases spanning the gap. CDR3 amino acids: CASSGPTGTPTGELFF. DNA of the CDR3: TGTGCCAGCAGTGGCCCCACCGGGACACCCACCGGGGAGCTGTTTTTT.

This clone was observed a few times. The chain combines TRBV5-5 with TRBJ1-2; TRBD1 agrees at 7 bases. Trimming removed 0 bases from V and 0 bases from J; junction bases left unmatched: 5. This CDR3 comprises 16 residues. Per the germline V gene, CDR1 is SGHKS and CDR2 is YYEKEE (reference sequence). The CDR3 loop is CASSLARQGTNYGYTF. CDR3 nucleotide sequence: TGTGCCAGCAGCTTGGCCAGACAGGGAACTAACTATGGCTACACCTTC.

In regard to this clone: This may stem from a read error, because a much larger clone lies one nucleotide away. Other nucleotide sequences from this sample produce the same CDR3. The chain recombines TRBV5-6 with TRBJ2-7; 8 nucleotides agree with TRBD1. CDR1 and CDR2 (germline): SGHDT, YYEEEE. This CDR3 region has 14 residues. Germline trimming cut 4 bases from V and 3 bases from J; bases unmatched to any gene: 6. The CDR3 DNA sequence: TGTGCCAGCAGCCTGACAGGGGTGGGCTACGAGCAGTACTTC. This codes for CASSLTGVGYEQYF.

The CDR3: CASSYSRTGIYGYTF. CDR3 sequence (DNA): TGTGCCAGCAGTTACTCGAGGACGGGGATTTATGGCTACACCTTC. The genes are TRBV6-5 and TRBJ1-2, with unresolved D. The CDR3 is 15 residues long. Germline-derived CDR1 and CDR2 are MNHEY and SVGAGI. V lost 0 bases to trimming and J lost 5 bases, with 13 bases between them.